One sample yielded the 14 T cell receptor beta chains listed below, sequenced in a study of control samples from healthy donors and cancer patients (dated by TCRdb to about 2020). The library came from the immunoSEQ multiplex PCR assay. TCRdb carries this immuneACCESS record with in-frame sequences only. Its versions omit some clonotypes, under half of them owing to an unresolved V gene in the studies checked, with the rest unexplained. The sample includes roughly 90,000 clones, with roughly 89% observed a single time. The ten largest make up 8.5% to 10% of the sample. The sample consisted of PBMCs. These receptors all come from a woman aged 45-59 years with colorectal cancer.

V gene TRBV7-2 combines with J gene TRBJ1-1; D ambiguous. The CDR3 length is 16 residues. Trimming shortened V by 6 bases and J by 2 bases, and 19 bases separated the two germline ends. Germline CDR1 SGHTA, CDR2 FQGNSA. Here the CDR3 DNA reads TGTGCCAGCAGTAGAAGGCCGGCTGGCGGCAACACTGAAGCTTTCTTT. This encodes CASSRRPAGGNTEAFF.

The chain links TRBV5-4 to TRBJ2-3; the D gene is possibly TRBD2 (6 bases). V lost 0 bases to trimming and J lost 2 bases, with 13 bases between them. This CDR3 contains 16 residues. Looked up from germline, CDR1 is SGHNT and CDR2 is YYREEE (reference sequence). The CDR3, as DNA: TGTGCCAGCAGCTTGGGAGGGGACTCTCTCACAGATACGCAGTATTTT. Translating gives CASSLGGDSLTDTQYF.

This rearrangement joins TRBV18 to TRBJ2-6; maybe TRBD2 (5 bases). Germline CDR1 reads KGHSH; CDR2 reads LQKENI. The CDR3 is 17 residues long. The V and J ends lost 0 bases and 0 bases respectively, with 9 bases between them. The CDR3 DNA follows: TGTGCCAGCTCACCACCGAGCGGCAGCTCTGGGGCCAACGTCCTGACTTTC. This sequence encodes CASSPPSGSSGANVLTF.

This chain joins TRBV19 and TRBJ2-1; 10 nucleotides align to TRBD2. The junction had 3 bases not matched to a gene; V was cut back by 1 base and J by 0 bases. The CDR3 consists of 17 residues. Germline CDR1 and CDR2: LNHDA and SQIVND (reference sequence). The CDR3 spells CASSIASGGSSYNEQFF. The CDR3 coding sequence is TGTGCCAGTAGTATAGCTAGCGGGGGAAGCTCCTACAATGAGCAGTTCTTC.

The V call is TRBV4-3, the J call TRBJ1-4; TRBD1 matches at 9 bases. Germline lookup yields CDR1 LGHNA and CDR2 YSLEER. The CDR3 consists of 16 residues. The V segment lost 3 bases and the J segment 8 bases; nucleotides outside the gene matches: 10. CDR3: CASSHTTGTGREKLFF. The CDR3, as DNA: TGCGCCAGCAGCCACACCACCGGGACAGGGCGCGAAAAACTGTTTTTT.

The chain recombines TRBV28 with TRBJ1-2; D ambiguous. Trimming stripped 3 bases from V and 2 bases from J, with 10 bases between. Per germline, CDR1 MDHEN and CDR2 SYDVKM. There are 14 residues in the CDR3. The CDR3 here is CASSLSSRNYGYTF. CDR3 nucleotide sequence: TGTGCCAGCAGTTTGAGTAGTAGGAACTATGGCTACACCTTC.

The V and J genes are TRBV5-8 and TRBJ1-2, with D possibly matching TRBD1 (6 bases). The CDR3 has 17 amino acids. From germline, CDR1 is SGHTS and CDR2 YDEGEE. The germline V and J ends were trimmed by 2 bases and 1 base, with 18 bases remaining between them. DNA for the CDR3: TGTGCCAGCAGCTTCAGCGGGGGGCGATATTTTAACTATGGCTACACCTTC. It is translated as CASSFSGGRYFNYGYTF.

CDR3 protein: CASSLDGASYTF. In DNA, the CDR3 is TGCGCCAGCAGCTTGGATGGGGCAAGCTACACCTTC. The J gene is TRBJ1-2, the V gene TRBV5-1, with D perhaps matching TRBD1 (5 bases). The germline CDR1 and CDR2 sequences are SGHRS and YFSETQ. V was trimmed by 0 bases and J by 9 bases, leaving 9 bases between them. This CDR3 has 12 amino acids.

V usage is TRBV21-1 and J usage is TRBJ2-7; TRBD1 was called by the table and not checked on the DNA. TRBV21-1 is deemed a pseudogene. The CDR3 has 15 residues. This chain's CDR3 is CASSAPGQMTYEQYV. CDR3 nucleotide sequence: TGTGCCAGCAGCGCCCCGGGACAGATGACGTACGAGCAGTACGTC.

The chain uses TRBV2 and TRBJ1-1; D is ambiguous. V shed 2 bases and J shed 1 base, with 5 bases lying between them. Germline CDR1 and CDR2: SNHLY and FYNNEI. CDR3 size: 13 residues. The DNA of the CDR3 is TGTGCCAGCAGTGAACAGGCGAACACTGAAGCTTTCTTT. Encoded protein: CASSEQANTEAFF.

This clone was seen only once. The rearrangement links TRBV27 to TRBJ2-5, with 8 positions matching TRBD1. V lost 3 bases, J lost 1 base, and 10 bases stayed unmatched. Germline-derived CDR1 and CDR2 are MNHEY and SMNVEV (reference sequence). This CDR3 region has 17 residues. The CDR3 sequence: CASSLLGTGRGQETQYF. CDR3 sequence (DNA): TGTGCCAGCAGTTTGCTGGGGACAGGTAGAGGCCAAGAGACCCAGTACTTC.

The rearrangement links TRBV7-2 to TRBJ1-5; D unclear. The ends were cut back, 2 bases at V and 4 bases at J, with 12 bases in the middle. Germline loops: CDR1 SGHTA, CDR2 FQGNSA. The CDR3 is 15 residues long. This CDR3 is CASSLRSETNQPQHF. The CDR3 bases are TGTGCCAGCAGCTTACGGAGCGAGACGAATCAGCCCCAGCATTTT. The full variable domain, completed using reference TRBV7-2 and TRBJ1-5, is GAGVSQSPSNKVTEKGKDVELRCDPISGHTALYWYRQSLGQGLEFLIYFQGNSAPDKSGLPSDRFSAERTGGSVSTLTIQRTQQEDSAVYLCASSLRSETNQPQHFGDGTRLSIL.

In its sample, this clone was seen once. The rearrangement links TRBV27 to TRBJ1-1; D possibly corresponds to TRBD1 (5 bases). This CDR3 is 13 amino acids long. V dropped 2 bases and J dropped 6 bases, with 10 bases sitting between them. Germline-derived CDR1 and CDR2 are MNHEY and SMNVEV (reference sequence). The CDR3 here is CASSLTSGAEAFF. Here the CDR3 DNA reads TGTGCCAGCAGTTTAACCTCGGGGGCTGAAGCTTTCTTT.

This rearrangement joins TRBV20-1 to TRBJ1-2; D unresolved. V gave up 3 bases and J gave up 4 bases, with 6 bases separating them. This CDR3 has 11 residues. Germline CDR1 DFQATT, CDR2 SNEGSKA (reference sequence). DNA of the CDR3: TGCAGTGCTAGCCTCACCTATGGCTACACCTTC. Translation gives CSASLTYGYTF.